These T cell receptor beta chains were read from a single sample in a study of blood T cell repertoires in COVID-19. Clones were sequenced by immunoSEQ multiplex PCR, and TCRdb holds only the in-frame ones, with some missing. The table has under 250,000 clones, 80% to 90% seen once; the top ten hold roughly 1.7%. Sequenced material: PBMCs or T cells enriched from blood (not recorded which). The source of these receptors is a man aged 35-49 years who had recovered from COVID-19. The CDR3 runs from the conserved cysteine through the conserved F or W. D genes are given only for firm matches. Expanded clones get a size class; other rows say once, few or many, or leave the size out.

J gene,V gene,D gene,clone size,CDR3 protein,CDR3 DNA
TRBJ2-7,TRBV6-5,TRBD2,-,CASSDSGGARNF,TGTGCCAGCAGTGACTCCGGGGGGGCTCGTAACTTC
TRBJ2-5,TRBV6-5,-,-,CASSYSGDETQYF,TGTGCCAGCAGTTACTCGGGCGACGAGACCCAGTACTTC
TRBJ2-7,TRBV19,TRBD2,-,CASRTGTSDYEQYF,TGTGCCAGTAGGACCGGGACTAGCGATTACGAGCAGTACTTC
TRBJ2-1,TRBV18,TRBD2,-,CASSPPSGAYNEQFF,TGTGCCAGCTCACCACCTAGCGGGGCCTACAATGAGCAGTTCTTC
TRBJ2-6,TRBV19,TRBD2,-,CASSMGGTGANVLTF,TGTGCCAGTAGTATGGGGGGGACTGGGGCCAACGTCCTGACTTTC
TRBJ1-4,TRBV23-1,-,-,CASSQQEFKLFF,TGCGCCAGCAGTCAACAGGAATTTAAACTGTTTTTT
TRBJ1-1,TRBV27,-,-,CASSFFRGRRNTEAFF,TGTGCCAGCAGTTTTTTCCGGGGAAGGAGGAACACTGAAGCTTTCTTT
TRBJ1-5,TRBV2,TRBD1,once,CASTRTGAFGSNQPQHF,TGTGCCAGCACTCGGACAGGGGCGTTTGGGAGCAATCAGCCCCAGCATTTT
TRBJ1-1,TRBV30,TRBD1,once,CAWTRQGAEAFF,TGTGCCTGGACCCGACAGGGAGCTGAAGCTTTCTTT
TRBJ1-2,TRBV30,-,-,CAWSVLGGYTF,TGTGCCTGGAGTGTACTTGGTGGCTACACCTTC
TRBJ1-5,TRBV4-2,-,few,CASSLGGGYQPQHF,TGTGCCAGCAGCCTTGGGGGGGGCTATCAGCCCCAGCATTTT
TRBJ2-7,TRBV3-1/TRBV3-2,TRBD2,-,CASSLRTSGSYEQYF,TGTGCCAGCAGCCTGCGCACTAGCGGGAGCTACGAGCAGTACTTC
TRBJ2-1,TRBV5-4,TRBD1,-,CASSLLRQGDNEQFF,TGTGCCAGCAGCTTGTTGCGACAGGGTGACAATGAGCAGTTCTTC
TRBJ2-7,TRBV12-3/TRBV12-4,-,-,CASSLRTNYEQYF,TGTGCCAGCAGCCTGCGGACAAATTACGAGCAGTACTTC
TRBJ2-7,TRBV6-2/TRBV6-3,TRBD1,-,CASSRTTGQGPYEQYF,TGTGCCAGCAGTCGTACCACGGGACAGGGGCCCTACGAGCAGTACTTC
TRBJ1-5,TRBV27,TRBD1,-,CASSLRQGGNQPQHF,TGTGCCAGCAGTCTAAGACAGGGTGGCAATCAGCCCCAGCATTTT
TRBJ2-3,TRBV3-1/TRBV3-2,-,-,CASSQDGYSDTQYF,TGTGCCAGCAGCCAAGACGGGTACTCAGATACGCAGTATTTT
TRBJ1-4,TRBV20-1,-,-,CSASDDTGPNNEKLFF,TGCAGTGCTAGTGACGACACAGGGCCGAATAATGAAAAACTGTTTTTT
TRBJ2-7,TRBV7-8,TRBD1,-,CASSLVQGRQYF,TGTGCCAGCAGCTTAGTACAGGGGCGGCAGTACTTC
TRBJ2-7,TRBV10-1,-,-,CARNIPGLSSYEQYF,TGCGCCAGAAATATACCGGGACTCAGCTCCTACGAGCAGTACTTC
TRBJ1-5,TRBV6-5,TRBD1,-,CASRREGTGGQPQHF,TGTGCCAGCCGACGCGAAGGGACAGGGGGTCAGCCCCAGCATTTT
TRBJ2-5,TRBV28,TRBD1,-,CASRLTGLGETQYF,TGTGCCAGCAGATTGACAGGGCTTGGTGAGACCCAGTACTTC
TRBJ1-4,TRBV5-1,TRBD1,once,CASSPSGQGTGKLFF,TGCGCCAGCAGCCCCTCGGGACAGGGAACGGGAAAACTGTTTTTT
TRBJ2-1,TRBV28,-,few,CASSSQQGPGSDEQFF,TGTGCCAGCAGTTCCCAACAGGGTCCCGGGTCTGATGAGCAGTTCTTC
TRBJ2-7,TRBV10-3,TRBD2,-,CAINTAGGREQYF,TGTGCCATCAATACCGCGGGGGGCAGAGAGCAGTACTTC
TRBJ1-6,TRBV12-5,-,-,CASGLEPGSPLHF,TGTGCTAGTGGTTTGGAGCCGGGTTCACCCCTCCACTTT
TRBJ2-5,TRBV7-2,-,-,CASSLGGTWRETQYF,TGTGCCAGCAGCTTAGGGGGGACTTGGCGGGAGACCCAGTACTTC
TRBJ2-3,TRBV27,-,-,CASTTTRGTQYF,TGTGCCAGCACCACGACCAGGGGTACGCAGTATTTT
TRBJ2-7,TRBV5-4,TRBD2,few,CASSPSTSGPYEQYF,TGTGCCAGCAGCCCGTCGACTAGCGGTCCCTACGAGCAGTACTTC
TRBJ1-2,TRBV7-9,TRBD1,-,CASSPRQGMSLYGYTF,TGTGCCAGCAGCCCCCGACAGGGGATGTCCCTCTATGGCTACACCTTC
TRBJ2-1,TRBV19,-,-,CASRVTYNEQFF,TGTGCCAGTAGGGTTACTTACAATGAGCAGTTCTTC
TRBJ2-2,TRBV9,-,-,CASSADRGLFF,TGTGCCAGCAGCGCCGACCGGGGGCTGTTTTTT
TRBJ1-2,TRBV7-2,-,-,CASSSAGANYGYTF,TGTGCCAGCAGCTCAGCCGGAGCTAACTATGGCTACACCTTC
TRBJ2-5,TRBV18,-,-,CASSLSIRGWGQETQYF,TGTGCCAGCTCCCTATCGATTAGGGGATGGGGACAAGAGACCCAGTACTTC
TRBJ2-7,TRBV2,-,-,CASSADSSYEQYF,TGTGCCAGCAGTGCGGACTCCTCCTACGAGCAGTACTTC
TRBJ1-5,TRBV27,-,-,CASSSYDRSHRDSNQPQHF,TGTGCCAGCAGTTCCTATGACAGGTCCCACAGGGATAGCAATCAGCCCCAGCATTTT
TRBJ1-6,TRBV19,-,-,CASSIHRTAYNSPLHF,TGTGCCAGTAGTATCCACCGGACAGCTTATAATTCACCCCTCCACTTT
TRBJ2-3,TRBV18,TRBD2,-,CASSPILAASTDTQYF,TGTGCCAGCTCACCAATTCTAGCGGCTAGCACAGATACGCAGTATTTT
TRBJ1-6,TRBV19,-,-,CASSPLGSLQSSYNSPLHF,TGTGCCAGTAGCCCCCTCGGGAGCCTCCAGAGCTCCTATAATTCACCCCTCCACTTT
TRBJ2-3,TRBV6-6,TRBD1,-,CASRHGTGTDTQYF,TGTGCCAGCAGACACGGGACAGGCACAGATACGCAGTATTTT
TRBJ1-1,TRBV19,-,-,CASGVEGNTEAFF,TGTGCCAGTGGAGTGGAGGGAAACACTGAAGCTTTCTTT